This T cell receptor (beta chain) was obtained from a study of blood T cells in healthy people across ages. The study, taken as a whole, reports: In older individuals, TCR beta diversity per million T cells was lower, falling roughly linearly with age. CMV infection status of these donors was not known.

The germline gives CDR1 MGHRA, CDR2 YSYEKL. The CDR3 runs 15 residues. Trimming cost V 1 base and J 5 bases; bases outside gene matches: 1. Details on this clonotype: What it binds is not known.

The amount of total RNA extracted per sample was at least 5 micrograms. Sample-barcoded 5' priming and a J-beta primer mix drove a second PCR of roughly 6 to 12 cycles. Each TCR beta cDNA got a 12-nucleotide random molecular identifier. TCRdb re-called the 5' RACE reads through MiXCR, storing one row per CDR3 protein. Among some 1 million distinct CDR3 sequences, over 35% were seen once, and the ten largest hold under 20%. Input material: blood. The TCR originated in a woman aged 55-75 years in good health. This sequence joins TRBV4-1 and TRBJ2-1; 11 positions match TRBD2. The CDR3 region has the DNA TGCGCCAGCAGCCAAGGGGGACTAGCGGACAATGAGCAGTTCTTC. This encodes CASSQGGLADNEQFF.